This TCR beta chain was identified in a study of graft-versus-host responses after intestinal transplantation. Across the whole study: Multivisceral, liver-intestinal, or isolated intestinal transplants were performed in recipients.

From the graft tissue, intraepithelial and lamina propria lymphocytes were released through processing. J was trimmed by 0 bases and V by 2 bases; bases with no gene match: 0. CDR1 and CDR2 from the germline V gene are PRHDT and FYEKMQ (reference sequence). This CDR3 is built from 15 residues. This table comes from immunoSEQ multiplex PCR, and its TCRdb copy is limited to in-frame clones, with some not included. Of around 35,000 clones listed, around 90% were seen once; the top ten hold roughly 18%. The receptor was isolated from a human patient who received an intestinal transplant, so some T cells may come from the graft donor. The sample in question was ileum tissue, obtained 200 to 210 days after intestinal transplant. V usage is TRBV13 and J usage is TRBJ1-4, with 7 bases matching TRBD1. The CDR3 spells CASSLQGATNEKLFF. Written as DNA, the CDR3 is TGTGCCAGCAGCTTACAGGGGGCAACTAATGAAAAACTGTTTTTT.